Shown below are 30 T cell receptor beta chains from a single sample sequenced in a study of cytomegalovirus exposure and HLA in healthy donors. The PCR ran on 60 Vbeta and 13 Jbeta primers. Here immunoSEQ multiplex PCR was the method, and the copy in TCRdb shows in-frame clones only, minus some. This sample contains 200,000 to 250,000 clones. The sequenced sample consisted of PBMCs. The source is a girl under 10 years old in good health and CMV-seropositive.

The V call is TRBV27, the J call TRBJ2-3; perhaps TRBD2 as D (5 bases). Germline V lookup: CDR1 MNHEY, CDR2 SMNVEV (reference sequence). This CDR3 contains 15 residues. Trimming removed 2 bases at V and 5 bases at J, with 14 bases between. The CDR3 sequence: CASSLRGLPVDTQYF. The CDR3 DNA sequence: TGTGCCAGCAGTTTAAGAGGACTCCCTGTAGATACGCAGTATTTT.

The genes are TRBV18 and TRBJ1-5; tentative D call: TRBD1 (5 bases). The germline gives CDR1 KGHSH, CDR2 LQKENI. CDR3 size: 16 residues. The ends were cut back, 1 base at V and 1 base at J, with 11 bases in the middle. This CDR3 is CASSPLPGSSNQPQHF. The CDR3 DNA follows: TGTGCCAGCTCACCACTGCCAGGGTCCAGCAATCAGCCCCAGCATTTT.

This chain connects TRBV7-2 to TRBJ1-3, with D perhaps TRBD1 (6 bases). The CDR3 covers 17 residues. The germline V and J ends were trimmed by 5 bases and 2 bases, with 19 bases remaining between them. The V gene's germline CDR1 is SGHTA and CDR2 FQGNSA. Here the CDR3 DNA reads TGTGCCAGCAGCAGCGCGGCAGGGGCATTTACTGGAAACACCATATATTTT. Its protein product is CASSSAAGAFTGNTIYF.

The chain combines TRBV10-2 with TRBJ1-1; a weak D match, TRBD1 (5 bases). The V and J ends lost 7 bases and 4 bases respectively, with 10 bases between them. This CDR3 has 12 amino acids. CDR1 WSHSY and CDR2 SAAADI come from the germline V gene. The CDR3 DNA is TGCGCCAGCAATCACGGGGGCACTGAAGCTTTCTTT. It is translated as CASNHGGTEAFF.

The chain links TRBV27 to TRBJ2-7; D perhaps matches TRBD2 (6 bases). V lost 5 bases and J lost 6, with 11 bases in between. This CDR3 spans 12 amino acids. In germline, CDR1 is MNHEY, CDR2 SMNVEV (reference sequence). The CDR3 DNA sequence: TGTGCCAGCAGTCCCCCCGGGGGCGAGCAGTACTTC. Protein sequence: CASSPPGGEQYF.

The chain uses TRBV5-1 and TRBJ2-1; 13 nucleotides line up with TRBD2. CDR1 and CDR2 (germline): SGHRS, YFSETQ. V dropped 1 base and J dropped 5; count of bases not matched to a gene: 9. The CDR3 is 18 residues long. CDR3 protein: CASSLRGLAGVSNNEQFF. CDR3 coding DNA: TGCGCCAGCAGCTTGCGAGGACTAGCGGGAGTGAGTAACAATGAGCAGTTCTTC.

J is TRBJ1-4 and V is TRBV28; D not certain. CDR1 and CDR2 from the germline V gene are MDHEN and SYDVKM. Trimming removed 0 bases at V and 7 bases at J, with 9 bases between. CDR3 length equals 14 residues. The CDR3 nucleotides read TGTGCCAGCAGTTTATGGAGGCAGAGTGAAAAACTGTTTTTT. Protein: CASSLWRQSEKLFF.

This chain links TRBV7-2 with TRBJ2-3; no reliable D call. V was clipped by 3 bases and J by 6 bases, with 10 bases between them. There are 13 residues in the CDR3. The V gene's germline CDR1 is SGHTA and CDR2 FQGNSA. CDR3 sequence: CASSFPPTDTQYF. Written as DNA, the CDR3 is TGTGCCAGCAGCTTCCCCCCTACGGATACGCAGTATTTT.

V is TRBV19 and J is TRBJ1-1; possibly TRBD1 for D (5 bases). Looked up from germline, CDR1 is LNHDA and CDR2 is SQIVND (reference sequence). Between the trimmed V and J ends, which lost 7 bases and 6 bases, there was a span of 18 bases. The CDR3 has 14 amino acids. The chain's CDR3 is CASTHRFVNAEAFF. The CDR3 nucleotides read TGTGCCAGTACCCACAGGTTCGTTAACGCTGAAGCTTTCTTT.

The rearrangement uses TRBV5-5 and TRBJ2-7, with a tentative D call TRBD1 (6 bases). The CDR3 loop spans 13 amino acids. V was clipped by 5 bases and J by 3 bases, with 12 bases between them. Germline CDR1 and CDR2: SGHKS and YYEKEE (reference sequence). CDR3 in amino acids: CASRWAQGYEQYF. In DNA, the CDR3 is TGTGCCAGCAGGTGGGCACAGGGCTACGAGCAGTACTTC. The complete variable domain, with remaining parts taken from reference TRBV5-5 and TRBJ2-7, reads DAGVTQSPTHLIKTRGQQVTLRCSPISGHKSVSWYQQVLGQGPQFIFQYYEKEERGRGNFPDRFSARQFPNYSSELNVNALLLGDSALYLCASRWAQGYEQYFGPGTRLTVT.

This chain links TRBV4-1 with TRBJ2-2; 9 bases match TRBD2. Germline trimming cut 1 base from V and 6 bases from J; bases unmatched to any gene: 9. CDR3 length: 17 amino acids. Germline CDR1 MGHRA, CDR2 YSYEKL. The CDR3 nucleotides are TGCGCCAGCAGCCAAGGGGGCGGGAGGGCCCTGGCCGGGGAGCTGTTTTTT. Protein product: CASSQGGGRALAGELFF.

The chain uses TRBV5-4 and TRBJ2-3; 7 bases agree with TRBD1. CDR1 is SGHNT, CDR2 YYREEE, per germline (reference sequence). The CDR3 runs to 14 residues. Unmatched junction bases numbered 2, after V lost 4 bases and J lost 0 bases. The CDR3, as DNA: TGTGCCAGCAGCGAGGGACAGAGCACAGATACGCAGTATTTT. It is translated as CASSEGQSTDTQYF.

The chain joins TRBV25-1 to TRBJ2-2, with TRBD2 matching 11 bases. Germline V gives CDR1 MGHDK, CDR2 SYGVNS. This CDR3 comprises 15 residues. With V trimmed by 7 bases and J by 2 bases, 3 bases remained unmatched. The CDR3 is CASTGTSGNTGELFF. The CDR3 DNA is TGTGCCAGCACTGGGACTAGCGGTAACACCGGGGAGCTGTTTTTT.

V usage is TRBV6-1 and J usage is TRBJ2-1, with 7 positions matching TRBD1. Germline-derived CDR1 and CDR2 are MNHNS and SASEGT. The CDR3 contains 20 residues. V shed 4 bases, J shed 8 bases, and the junction held 26 bases outside the gene matches. The CDR3: CASSAHPSRQGRVKGDEQFF. The CDR3 bases are TGTGCCAGCAGTGCTCACCCTTCTAGACAGGGTAGGGTGAAGGGGGATGAGCAGTTCTTC.

The chain joins TRBV7-9 to TRBJ1-4; D might be TRBD1 (6 bases). CDR1 SEHNR and CDR2 FQNEAQ come from the germline V gene (reference sequence). The CDR3 loop spans 15 amino acids. V dropped 5 bases and J dropped 8 bases, with 18 bases sitting between them. The DNA for the CDR3 is TGTGCCAGCAGCCCCGGGGGGTTAACAGGGGAAAAACTGTTTTTT. As protein: CASSPGGLTGEKLFF.

The rearrangement joins TRBV13 to TRBJ2-1; D ambiguous. The CDR3 contains 15 residues. Trimming shortened V by 0 bases and J by 5 bases, and 11 bases separated the two germline ends. Germline CDR1 reads PRHDT; CDR2 reads FYEKMQ (reference sequence). CDR3 amino acids: CASSLGAIPNNEQFF. CDR3 sequence (DNA): TGTGCCAGCAGCTTAGGGGCCATCCCAAACAATGAGCAGTTCTTC.

The gene calls are TRBV4-1 and TRBJ2-2; 7 bases match TRBD1. Germline V gene lookup returns CDR1 MGHRA and CDR2 YSYEKL. The length of the CDR3 is 18 residues. The V and J ends lost 0 bases and 5 bases, in that order; junction bases with no gene match: 12. CDR3 residues: CASSQDRRQGGWTGELFF. DNA for the CDR3: TGCGCCAGCAGCCAAGATCGGCGACAGGGTGGATGGACCGGGGAGCTGTTTTTT.

The gene calls are TRBV28 and TRBJ2-2; 7 bases map to TRBD2. From germline, CDR1 is MDHEN and CDR2 SYDVKM. V dropped 7 bases and J dropped 6; count of bases not matched to a gene: 14. The CDR3 consists of 16 residues. CDR3 nucleotide sequence: TGTGCCAGCACCAGAACTAGCGTCGGGGTGTCCGGGGAGCTGTTTTTT. It codes for CASTRTSVGVSGELFF.

The chain uses TRBV4-2 and TRBJ2-7; possible D gene TRBD2, 5 bases. V was clipped by 0 bases and J by 4 bases, with 13 bases between them. The CDR3 has 15 residues. Looked up from germline, CDR1 is LGHNA and CDR2 is YNFKEQ. DNA of the CDR3: TGTGCCAGCAGCCAAGAAGAGGACGGGGAGTACGAGCAGTACTTC. This encodes CASSQEEDGEYEQYF.

Written as DNA, the CDR3 is TGTGCCAGCAGTGGAGGGACAGGGGGTAACAATCAGCCCCAGCATTTT. It yields the protein CASSGGTGGNNQPQHF. The V gene is TRBV6-1, the J gene TRBJ1-5; the match to TRBD1 covers 11 bases. CDR1 is MNHNS and CDR2 is SASEGT in the germline V gene. The CDR3 extends over 16 amino acids. Trimming cost V 4 bases and J 3 bases; bases outside gene matches: 5.

V gene TRBV7-9 combines with J gene TRBJ1-2; a possible D gene is TRBD1 (5 bases). V gave up 0 bases and J gave up 4 bases, with 18 bases separating them. The CDR3 covers 17 residues. CDR1 and CDR2 (germline): SEHNR, FQNEAQ (reference sequence). DNA of the CDR3: TGTGCCAGCAGCTTAGCTGGCAGGGTGGAAGCCATCTATGGCTACACCTTC. It translates to CASSLAGRVEAIYGYTF.

The rearrangement links TRBV28 to TRBJ1-1; the D is unclear. The CDR3 has 13 amino acids. The germline CDR1 and CDR2 sequences are MDHEN and SYDVKM. The ends were cut back, 2 bases at V and 5 bases at J, with 9 bases in the middle. The CDR3 bases are TGTGCCAGCAGTTTAGAGGGAATTACTGAAGCTTTCTTT. Translation gives CASSLEGITEAFF.

The chain employs TRBV5-6 and TRBJ2-5, with TRBD2 matching 11 bases. The J call may not be correct, given that the DNA end is closer to TRBJ2-7. There are 16 residues in the CDR3. The V gene's germline CDR1 is SGHDT and CDR2 YYEEEE. This CDR3 is CASSVLSSGRNYEQYF. The CDR3 nucleotides read TGTGCCAGCAGCGTCCTCTCTAGCGGGAGGAACTACGAGCAGTACTTC.

This rearrangement joins TRBV5-4 to TRBJ2-1; 7 positions match TRBD1. With 4 bases clipped from V and 6 bases from J, the junction kept 13 bases outside the gene matches. The CDR3 has 16 residues. Germline V lookup: CDR1 SGHNT, CDR2 YYREEE (reference sequence). The CDR3 reads CASSLGTAINFNEQFF. The DNA for the CDR3 is TGTGCCAGCAGCCTCGGGACAGCTATTAATTTCAATGAGCAGTTCTTC.

A remark on this clone: Other DNA sequences in this specimen translate into the identical CDR3. The V gene is TRBV5-4, the J gene TRBJ2-1; 9 positions match TRBD1. The V gene's germline CDR1 is SGHNT and CDR2 YYREEE (reference sequence). J gave up 10 bases and V 0 bases, and 11 bases lay outside the gene matches. This CDR3 spans 16 amino acids. The DNA for the CDR3 is TGTGCCAGCAGCTTGGCCTCGGGACAGGGTATGAACGAGCAGTTCTTC. It encodes CASSLASGQGMNEQFF.

This chain uses TRBV19 with TRBJ2-3; possible D gene TRBD1, 5 bases. V was cut by 2 bases and J by 1 base, with 10 bases left in between. The CDR3 is 15 residues long. Germline-derived CDR1 and CDR2 are LNHDA and SQIVND (reference sequence). The CDR3 nucleotides are TGTGCCAGTAGTATACAAACAGGAGGCACAGATACGCAGTATTTT. It specifies CASSIQTGGTDTQYF.

The chain couples TRBV28 to TRBJ1-5; 7 nucleotides line up with TRBD1. The V gene's germline CDR1 is MDHEN and CDR2 SYDVKM. This CDR3 is 16 amino acids long. V was clipped by 5 bases and J by 9 bases; unmatched bases: 16. CDR3 coding DNA: TGTGCCAGCAGTCTTTCAGACAGGGCGAGACCTGGGCCCCAGCATTTT. Protein: CASSLSDRARPGPQHF.

The chain has TRBV5-1 and TRBJ2-7, with 9 nucleotides matching TRBD1. Germline V gene data show CDR1 as SGHRS and CDR2 as YFSETQ. The junction had 7 bases not matched to a gene; V was cut back by 4 bases and J by 5 bases. The CDR3 consists of 14 residues. CDR3: CASSPGGQGNEQYF. The CDR3 DNA sequence: TGCGCCAGCAGCCCTGGGGGACAGGGAAACGAGCAGTACTTC.

V and J are TRBV5-1 and TRBJ1-2, with D maybe TRBD1 (5 bases). The CDR3 has 15 amino acids. Germline CDR1 reads SGHRS; CDR2 reads YFSETQ. Trimming shortened V by 2 bases and J by 0 bases, and 11 bases separated the two germline ends. The CDR3 bases are TGCGCCAGCAGCTTATGGACATCTTCTAACTATGGCTACACCTTC. Protein sequence: CASSLWTSSNYGYTF.

For this clone: At one of its ends the junction is not consistent with the germline gene, which may arise from a read error. This rearrangement joins TRBV7-7 to TRBJ2-7, with 8 positions matching TRBD2. CDR1 is SSHAT and CDR2 is FNYEAQ in the germline V gene (reference sequence). CDR3 length: 14 residues. CDR3 in amino acids: CASSLLAGSVEQYF. The CDR3 DNA is TGTGCTAGCAGCTTATTAGCGGGATCTGTCGAGCAGTACTTC.